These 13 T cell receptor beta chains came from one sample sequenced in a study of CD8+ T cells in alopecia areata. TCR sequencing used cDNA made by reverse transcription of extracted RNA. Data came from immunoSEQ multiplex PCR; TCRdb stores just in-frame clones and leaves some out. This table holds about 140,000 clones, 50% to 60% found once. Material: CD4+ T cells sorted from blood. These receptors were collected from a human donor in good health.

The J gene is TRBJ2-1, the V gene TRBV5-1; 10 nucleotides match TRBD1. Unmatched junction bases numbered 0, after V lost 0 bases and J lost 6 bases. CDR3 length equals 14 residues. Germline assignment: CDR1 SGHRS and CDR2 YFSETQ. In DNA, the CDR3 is TGCGCCAGCAGCTTGGGGACAGGGGGCAATGAGCAGTTCTTC. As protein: CASSLGTGGNEQFF. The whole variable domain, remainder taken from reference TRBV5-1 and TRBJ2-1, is KAGVTQTPRYLIKTRGQQVTLSCSPISGHRSVSWYQQTPGQGLQFLFEYFSETQRNKGNFPGRFSGRQFSNSRSEMNVSTLELGDSALYLCASSLGTGGNEQFFGPGTRLTVL.

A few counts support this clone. CDR3 in amino acids: CASSLQILVNTGELFF. Written as DNA, the CDR3 is TGCGCCAGCAGCCTGCAGATCCTAGTGAACACCGGGGAGCTGTTTTTT. This chain joins TRBV4-1 and TRBJ2-2; D uncertain. Trimming pared 4 bases from V and 1 base from J, leaving 13 bases between. Per the germline V gene, CDR1 is MGHRA and CDR2 is YSYEKL. The CDR3 length is 16 residues.

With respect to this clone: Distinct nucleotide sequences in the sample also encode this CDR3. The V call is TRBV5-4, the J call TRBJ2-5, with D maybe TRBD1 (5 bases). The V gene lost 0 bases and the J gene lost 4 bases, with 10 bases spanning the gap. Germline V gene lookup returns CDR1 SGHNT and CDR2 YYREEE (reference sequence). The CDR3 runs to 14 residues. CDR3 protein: CASSLGGRGETQYF. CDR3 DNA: TGTGCCAGCAGCTTGGGGGGTAGGGGAGAGACCCAGTACTTC.

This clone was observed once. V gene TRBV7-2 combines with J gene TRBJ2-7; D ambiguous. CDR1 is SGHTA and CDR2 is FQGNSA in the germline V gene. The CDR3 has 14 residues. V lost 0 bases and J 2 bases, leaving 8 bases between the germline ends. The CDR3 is CASSLAPLPYEQYF. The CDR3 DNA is TGTGCCAGCAGCTTAGCGCCCTTACCCTACGAGCAGTACTTC.

CDR3 bases: TGTGCCAGCAGCTCAGGGGGAAGCTCCTACGAGCAGTACTTC. It encodes CASSSGGSSYEQYF. The chain recombines TRBV7-2 with TRBJ2-7; 7 bases map to TRBD1. Germline V gives CDR1 SGHTA, CDR2 FQGNSA. The CDR3 covers 14 residues. V was pared by 4 bases and J by 0 bases, with 3 bases of the junction left unmatched.

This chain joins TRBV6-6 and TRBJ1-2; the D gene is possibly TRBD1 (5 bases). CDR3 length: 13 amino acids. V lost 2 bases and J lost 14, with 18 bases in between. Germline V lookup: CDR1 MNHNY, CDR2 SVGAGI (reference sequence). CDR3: CASSYEAGRVCTF. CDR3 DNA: TGTGCCAGCAGTTACGAGGCAGGGCGAGTATGTACCTTC.

In DNA form, the CDR3 reads TGCAGCGCCCTGGGACAGATTAACTATGGCTACACCTTC. Translation: CSALGQINYGYTF. The rearrangement joins TRBV29-1 to TRBJ1-2; 7 positions match TRBD1. The germline CDR1 and CDR2 sequences are SQVTM and ANQGSEA. The CDR3 consists of 13 residues. The V gene end was trimmed by 7 bases and the J gene end by 1 base; junction bases not matched to a gene: 6. Supplemented by reference TRBV29-1 and TRBJ1-2, the full variable domain reads SAVISQKPSRDICQRGTSLTIQCQVDSQVTMMFWYRQQPGQSLTLIATANQGSEATYESGFVIDKFPISRPNLTFSTLTVSNMSPEDSSIYLCSALGQINYGYTFGSGTRLTVV.

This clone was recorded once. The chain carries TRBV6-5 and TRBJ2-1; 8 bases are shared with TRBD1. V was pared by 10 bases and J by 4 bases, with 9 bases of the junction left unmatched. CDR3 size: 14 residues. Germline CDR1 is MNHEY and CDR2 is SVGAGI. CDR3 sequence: CATHIRGPYNEQFF. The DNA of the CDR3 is TGTGCCACCCACATCAGGGGGCCGTACAATGAGCAGTTCTTC.

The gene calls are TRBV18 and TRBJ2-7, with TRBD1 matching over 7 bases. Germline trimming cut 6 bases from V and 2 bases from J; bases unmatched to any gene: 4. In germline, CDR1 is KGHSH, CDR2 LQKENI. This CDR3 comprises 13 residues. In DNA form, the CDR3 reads TGTGCCAGCTCTCATCAGGGGGCCTACGAGCAGTACTTC. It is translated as CASSHQGAYEQYF.

CDR3 sequence: CASSEKRGGQETQYF. CDR3 sequence (DNA): TGTGCCAGCAGTGAAAAGCGGGGAGGTCAAGAGACCCAGTACTTC. The genes are TRBV2 and TRBJ2-5, with 7 bases aligning to TRBD2. CDR1 is SNHLY and CDR2 is FYNNEI in the germline V gene. V was pared by 2 bases and J by 2 bases, with 5 bases of the junction left unmatched. The CDR3 totals 15 residues.

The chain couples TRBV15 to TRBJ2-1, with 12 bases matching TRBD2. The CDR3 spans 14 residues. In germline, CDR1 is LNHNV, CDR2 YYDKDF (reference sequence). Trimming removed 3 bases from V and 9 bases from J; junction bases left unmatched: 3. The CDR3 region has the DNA TGTGCCACCAGCAGGGGACTAGCGGGCGGTGAGCAGTTCTTC. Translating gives CATSRGLAGGEQFF.

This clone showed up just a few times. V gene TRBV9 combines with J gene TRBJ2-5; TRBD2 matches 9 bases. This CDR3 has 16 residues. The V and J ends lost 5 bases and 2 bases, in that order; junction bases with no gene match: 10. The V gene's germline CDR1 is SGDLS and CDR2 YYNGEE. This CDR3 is CASSLTGTSRQETQYF. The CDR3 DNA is TGTGCCAGCAGTTTGACCGGGACTAGCAGACAAGAGACCCAGTACTTC.

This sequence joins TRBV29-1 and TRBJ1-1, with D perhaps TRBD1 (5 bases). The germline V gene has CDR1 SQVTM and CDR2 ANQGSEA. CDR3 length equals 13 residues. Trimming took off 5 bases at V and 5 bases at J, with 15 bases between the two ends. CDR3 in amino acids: CSVYGGLGTEAFF. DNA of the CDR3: TGCAGCGTTTATGGGGGTTTGGGAACTGAAGCTTTCTTT.